This TCR beta chain was recorded in a study of T-cell memory formation after mild COVID-19. Study results and caveats: Day 15 to 85 contracting clones showed balanced CD4/CD8; later expanders leaned CD4+. Nothing confirmed that second-wave clones peaking on day 37 were specific for SARS-CoV-2. Some SARS-CoV-2-responding clones were already detected in memory before infection.

Sample barcodes and UMIs were carried by the TCR alpha and TCR beta cDNA libraries that 5'RACE generated with constant-segment primers. TCRdb re-called the 5' RACE reads with MiXCR, one entry per CDR3 protein. The sample lists 560,000 or so distinct CDR3 sequences; approximately 15% were seen once. The CDR3 sequence is 18 residues long. V was trimmed by 1 base and J by 1 base, leaving 14 bases between them. Germline-derived CDR1 and CDR2 are MGHRA and YSYEKL. About this clonotype: Its target is unknown.

Sequencing was done on a sample of PBMCs or a T cell subset sorted from them (not recorded which). This clonotype was sampled from an adult woman who had mild COVID-19 (a few samples of this study predate the infection). Cell type and time point are not known. This chain connects TRBV4-1 to TRBJ1-6; no reliable D call. The CDR3: CASSQAGPRRSYNSPLHF. In DNA, the CDR3 is TGCGCCAGCAGCCAAGCGGGCCCCCGGAGGTCCTATAATTCACCCCTCCACTTT.